A selection of T cell receptor beta chains follows, all from one sample in a study of blood T cell repertoires in COVID-19. The method was immunoSEQ multiplex PCR; TCRdb's version includes in-frame clones alone and lacks a portion of them. The sample shows about 200,000 clones, 80% of them seen only once. Sequencing was performed on PBMCs or T cells enriched from blood (not recorded which). These receptors were taken from a woman aged 35 to 49 with acute COVID-19. CDR3s include the opening cysteine and the closing phenylalanine or tryptophan. Each record gives: V gene, J gene, CDR3 protein.

>TRBV9|TRBJ2-1
CASSATGVSSYNEQFF
>TRBV10-1|TRBJ2-7
CASSPSGGFYEQYF
>TRBV6-5|TRBJ2-2
CASSYWDRGGTGELFF
>TRBV28|TRBJ1-6
CASSPSGTGTNSPLHF
>TRBV7-2|TRBJ2-1
CASSPGTGAGNEQFF
>TRBV28|TRBJ1-2
CASRTGGANYGYTF
>TRBV3-1/TRBV3-2|TRBJ2-5
CASSHQAGGQETQYF
>TRBV6-5|TRBJ1-2
CASAPQGGAGGYTF
>TRBV9|TRBJ1-1
CASSVAQAFTEAFF
>TRBV4-2|TRBJ2-1
CASSQDLRKSHEQFF
>TRBV27|TRBJ1-5
CASSKQDGQPQHF
>TRBV5-5|TRBJ1-1
CASSFPGDTEAFF
>TRBV7-2|TRBJ2-3
CASSVIGTRGNTQYF
>TRBV29-1|TRBJ2-1
CSVVEGQAYNEQFF
>TRBV13|TRBJ1-1
CASSRSGTGGAFREAFF
>TRBV2|TRBJ1-6
CASQDRVNYNSPLHF
>TRBV2|TRBJ1-4
CASSLLSSRGSKLFF